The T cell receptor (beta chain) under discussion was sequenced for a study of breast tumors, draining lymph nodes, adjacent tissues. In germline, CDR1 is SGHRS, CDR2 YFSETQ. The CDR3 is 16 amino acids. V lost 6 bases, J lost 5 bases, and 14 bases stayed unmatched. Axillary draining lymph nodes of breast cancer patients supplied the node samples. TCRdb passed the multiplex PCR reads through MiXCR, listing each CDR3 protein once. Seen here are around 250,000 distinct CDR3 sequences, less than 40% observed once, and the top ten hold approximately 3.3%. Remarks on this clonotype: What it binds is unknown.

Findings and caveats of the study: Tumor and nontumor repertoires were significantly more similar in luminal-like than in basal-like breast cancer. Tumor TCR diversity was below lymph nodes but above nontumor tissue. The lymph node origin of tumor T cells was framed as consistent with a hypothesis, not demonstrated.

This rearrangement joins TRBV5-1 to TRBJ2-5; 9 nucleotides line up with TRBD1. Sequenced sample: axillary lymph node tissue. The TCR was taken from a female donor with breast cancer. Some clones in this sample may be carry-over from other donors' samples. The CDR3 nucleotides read TGCGCCAGCAACGCGCCGGGACAGGGTATGAAGGAGACCCAGTACTTC. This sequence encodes CASNAPGQGMKETQYF.